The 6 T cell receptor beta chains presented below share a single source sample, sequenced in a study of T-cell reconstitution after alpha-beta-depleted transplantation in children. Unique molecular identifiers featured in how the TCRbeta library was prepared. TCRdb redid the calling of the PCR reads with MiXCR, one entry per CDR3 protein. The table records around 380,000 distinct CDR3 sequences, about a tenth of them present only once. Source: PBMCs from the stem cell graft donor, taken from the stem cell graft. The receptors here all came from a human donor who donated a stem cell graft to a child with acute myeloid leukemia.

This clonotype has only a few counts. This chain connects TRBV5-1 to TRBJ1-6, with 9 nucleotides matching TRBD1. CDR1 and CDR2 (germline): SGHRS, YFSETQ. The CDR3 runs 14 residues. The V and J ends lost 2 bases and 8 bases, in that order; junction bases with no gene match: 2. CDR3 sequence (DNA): TGCGCCAGCAGCTTAAACAGGGGGCATTCACCCCTCCACTTT. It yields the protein CASSLNRGHSPLHF.

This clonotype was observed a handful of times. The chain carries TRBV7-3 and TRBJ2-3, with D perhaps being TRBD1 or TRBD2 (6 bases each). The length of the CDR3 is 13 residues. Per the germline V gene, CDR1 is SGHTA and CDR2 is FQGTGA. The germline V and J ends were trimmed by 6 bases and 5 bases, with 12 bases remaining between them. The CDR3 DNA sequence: TGTGCCAGCAGTCCTGGGGGGCGAGATACGCAGTATTTT. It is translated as CASSPGGRDTQYF. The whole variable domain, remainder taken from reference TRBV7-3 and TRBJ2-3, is GAGVSQTPSNKVTEKGKYVELRCDPISGHTALYWYRQSLGQGPEFLIYFQGTGAADDSGLPNDRFFAVRPEGSVSTLKIQRTERGDSAVYLCASSPGGRDTQYFGPGTRLTVL.

CDR3 nucleotides: TGCAGTGCTACCGGACCCGCGAACACTGAAGCTTTCTTT. It is translated as CSATGPANTEAFF. The J gene is TRBJ1-1, the V gene TRBV20-1, with D unclear. V was trimmed by 4 bases and J by 1 base, leaving 10 bases between them. CDR3 length: 13 residues. The germline CDR1 and CDR2 sequences are DFQATT and SNEGSKA (reference sequence).

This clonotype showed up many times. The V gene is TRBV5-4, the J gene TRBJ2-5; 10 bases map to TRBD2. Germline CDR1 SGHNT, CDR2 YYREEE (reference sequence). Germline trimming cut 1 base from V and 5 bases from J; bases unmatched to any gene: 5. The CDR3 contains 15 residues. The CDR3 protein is CASSLNGLAEETQYF. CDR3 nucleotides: TGTGCCAGCAGCTTGAACGGACTAGCGGAGGAGACCCAGTACTTC.

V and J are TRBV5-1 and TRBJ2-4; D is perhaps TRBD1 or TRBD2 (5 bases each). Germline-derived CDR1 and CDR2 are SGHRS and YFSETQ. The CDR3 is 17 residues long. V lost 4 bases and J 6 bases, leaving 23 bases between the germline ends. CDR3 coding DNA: TGCGCCAGCAGCAGAACCCTAGCACCCGACAGAGGAAACATTCAGTACTTC. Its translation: CASSRTLAPDRGNIQYF.

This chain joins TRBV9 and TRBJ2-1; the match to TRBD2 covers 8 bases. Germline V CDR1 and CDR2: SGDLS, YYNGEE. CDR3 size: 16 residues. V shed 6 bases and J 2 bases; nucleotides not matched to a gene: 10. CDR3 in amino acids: CASTSGRGGAYNEQFF. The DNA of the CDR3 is TGTGCCAGCACCAGCGGCCGGGGGGGGGCCTACAATGAGCAGTTCTTC.